Following are 16 T cell receptor beta chains from one sample sequenced in a study of CD8 T cells in ankylosing spondylitis (dated by TCRdb to between 2016 and 2019). Library preparation employed 5' RACE. TCRdb lists the instrument as Illumina HiSeq 2500. TCRdb itself trimmed the public reads at Q25 with fastp, ran MiXCR and retained productive beta chains. Rows are unified per CDR3 protein, each entry keeping the most common DNA and genes. This sample lists about 240,000 distinct CDR3 sequences; about 10% were detected once. The top ten hold under 7% of the sample. The material sequenced was blood, either unsorted or a sorted T cell fraction (not recorded which). The receptors shown here come from a male donor with ankylosing spondylitis or in good health (not recorded which).

This clonotype appeared many times. The chain joins TRBV6-1 to TRBJ2-2, with D uncertain. The length of the CDR3 is 15 residues. Trimming shortened V by 6 bases and J by 4 bases, and 15 bases separated the two germline ends. Germline-derived CDR1 and CDR2 are MNHNS and SASEGT. The CDR3 here is CASSVGRSGTGELFF. The DNA for the CDR3 is TGTGCCAGCAGCGTAGGAAGGTCGGGCACCGGGGAGCTGTTTTTT.

This rearrangement joins TRBV18 to TRBJ2-5; the match to TRBD1 covers 7 bases. Unmatched junction bases numbered 6, after V lost 1 base and J lost 1 base. The CDR3 has 16 amino acids. The germline CDR1 and CDR2 sequences are KGHSH and LQKENI. The CDR3 nucleotides read TGTGCCAGCTCACCACAGGGGGCGCGGTTCCAAGAGACCCAGTACTTC. Its protein is CASSPQGARFQETQYF.

In nucleotides, the CDR3 is TGTGCCAGCAGCAACTCCGGGGAACTAGCGGGTCTCAATGAGCAGTTCTTC. It yields the protein CASSNSGELAGLNEQFF. J is TRBJ2-1 and V is TRBV7-3, with 9 bases fitting TRBD2. Per the germline V gene, CDR1 is SGHTA and CDR2 is FQGTGA. Trimming took 5 bases from V and 6 from J; bases not matched to a gene: 14. The CDR3 extends over 17 amino acids.

The chain couples TRBV28 to TRBJ2-7, with D hard to call. CDR3 length: 13 amino acids. Trimming left V 2 bases short and J 5 bases short, with 10 bases between. Germline loops: CDR1 MDHEN, CDR2 SYDVKM. The CDR3 DNA follows: TGTGCCAGCAGTTTAGTAGGTTGGCACGAGCAGTACTTC. Amino acids: CASSLVGWHEQYF. Supplemented by reference TRBV28 and TRBJ2-7, the full variable domain reads DVKVTQSSRYLVKRTGEKVFLECVQDMDHENMFWYRQDPGLGLRLIYFSYDVKMKEKGDIPEGYSVSREKKERFSLILESASTNQTSMYLCASSLVGWHEQYFGPGTRLTVT.

The table lists this clonotype with many counts. The chain combines TRBV9 with TRBJ2-1, with 9 nucleotides matching TRBD2. The CDR3 spans 15 residues. V shed 1 base, J shed 8 bases, and the junction held 7 bases outside the gene matches. The germline CDR1 and CDR2 sequences are SGDLS and YYNGEE. The CDR3 loop reads CASSVWSSGDYEQFF. The DNA for the CDR3 is TGTGCCAGCAGCGTATGGTCTAGCGGGGACTATGAGCAGTTCTTC. The variable domain in full, with the rest retrieved from reference TRBV9 and TRBJ2-1, is DSGVTQTPKHLITATGQRVTLRCSPRSGDLSVYWYQQSLDQGLQFLIQYYNGEERAKGNILERFSAQQFPDLHSELNLSSLELGDSALYFCASSVWSSGDYEQFFGPGTRLTVL.

This clonotype was seen a single time. The gene calls are TRBV2 and TRBJ1-6, with D uncertain. The germline gives CDR1 SNHLY, CDR2 FYNNEI. The CDR3 contains 13 residues. Trimming pared 6 bases from V and 7 bases from J, leaving 10 bases between. This chain's CDR3 is CASREERNSPLHF. CDR3 nucleotides: TGTGCCAGCAGGGAGGAGCGGAATTCACCCCTCCACTTT. Full variable domain (missing parts from reference TRBV2 and TRBJ1-6): EPEVTQTPSHQVTQMGQEVILRCVPISNHLYFYWYRQILGQKVEFLVSFYNNEISEKSEIFDDQFSVERPDGSNFTLKIRSTKLEDSAMYFCASREERNSPLHFGNGTRLTVT.

The chain links TRBV5-1 to TRBJ2-7, with D perhaps TRBD1 (6 bases). This CDR3 has 13 residues. The germline V and J ends were trimmed by 4 bases and 4 bases, with 12 bases remaining between them. Germline CDR1 and CDR2: SGHRS and YFSETQ. CDR3 region: CASSPTTGYEQYF. CDR3 DNA sequence: TGCGCCAGCAGCCCCACGACAGGTTACGAGCAGTACTTC. The entire variable domain, with the rest obtained from reference TRBV5-1 and TRBJ2-7, is as follows: KAGVTQTPRYLIKTRGQQVTLSCSPISGHRSVSWYQQTPGQGLQFLFEYFSETQRNKGNFPGRFSGRQFSNSRSEMNVSTLELGDSALYLCASSPTTGYEQYFGPGTRLTVT.

There are many counts of this clonotype. Written as DNA, the CDR3 is TGCGCCAGCAGCCCCGAGACAGGAACCATCTATAGCAATCAGCCCCAGCATTTT. It is translated as CASSPETGTIYSNQPQHF. The V and J genes are TRBV5-1 and TRBJ1-5, with TRBD1 as a possible D gene (6 bases). Deletions cut 4 bases from V and 0 bases from J, with 20 bases between. The CDR3 is 18 residues long. Germline V gene sequence: CDR1 SGHRS, CDR2 YFSETQ. The full variable domain, its missing parts supplied by reference TRBV5-1 and TRBJ1-5, is KAGVTQTPRYLIKTRGQQVTLSCSPISGHRSVSWYQQTPGQGLQFLFEYFSETQRNKGNFPGRFSGRQFSNSRSEMNVSTLELGDSALYLCASSPETGTIYSNQPQHFGDGTRLSIL.

In its sample, this clonotype was seen once. Sequence at one end of the junction differs from germline and may be a read error. The rearrangement joins TRBV20-1 to TRBJ2-1; D is perhaps TRBD2 (6 bases). The CDR3 has 13 residues. Germline values: CDR1 DFQATT, CDR2 SNEGSKA (reference sequence). The DNA of the CDR3 is TGCAGTGCCCTGATTGCAGGAGGGAATGAGCAGTTATTC. As protein: CSALIAGGNEQLF.

This clonotype was found many times. The J gene is TRBJ1-2, the V gene TRBV5-1, with D unclear. This CDR3 contains 14 residues. The V end was cut by 0 bases, the J end by 2 bases, with 8 bases between. Germline V lookup: CDR1 SGHRS, CDR2 YFSETQ. The CDR3 region has the DNA TGCGCCAGCAGCTTGGCTCCGGGGAACTATGGCTACACCTTC. Translating gives CASSLAPGNYGYTF.

In this sample, this clonotype turned up a few times. The chain is built from TRBV5-8 and TRBJ1-4, with D unclear. Trimming stripped 0 bases from V and 3 bases from J, with 9 bases between. The CDR3 totals 15 residues. Germline CDR1 reads SGHTS; CDR2 reads YDEGEE. The CDR3: CASSLGRKANEKLFF. The CDR3 coding sequence is TGTGCCAGCAGCTTGGGGCGGAAGGCTAATGAAAAACTGTTTTTT.

This clonotype appeared many times. V is TRBV5-1 and J is TRBJ2-3; D is uncertain. CDR1 SGHRS and CDR2 YFSETQ come from the germline V gene. This CDR3 region has 16 residues. V was cut by 0 bases and J by 2 bases, with 13 bases left in between. CDR3 coding DNA: TGCGCCAGCAGCTTGGAAGGCGGTTCCACCACAGATACGCAGTATTTT. Its protein product is CASSLEGGSTTDTQYF.

V gene TRBV10-1 combines with J gene TRBJ1-6; D is unclear. The CDR3 totals 13 residues. Germline V gene lookup returns CDR1 WNHNN and CDR2 SYGVQD (reference sequence). Trimming left V 4 bases short and J 10 bases short, with 11 bases between. The CDR3 DNA reads TGCGCCAGCAGTGGTAACCTTGAGTCACCCCTCCACTTT. The encoded protein is CASSGNLESPLHF.

This clonotype was detected a few times. The chain employs TRBV5-1 and TRBJ1-1, with D perhaps TRBD1 (5 bases). The CDR3 has 14 amino acids. V was cut by 0 bases and J by 8 bases, with 14 bases left in between. Germline V lookup: CDR1 SGHRS, CDR2 YFSETQ. Written as DNA, the CDR3 is TGCGCCAGCAGCTTGGGTGCCGGACATCTGGAAGCTTTCTTT. This encodes CASSLGAGHLEAFF.

This clonotype was counted at least ten times. This chain uses TRBV27 with TRBJ2-1; TRBD1 might be the D (5 bases). The V end was cut by 7 bases, the J end by 0 bases, with 13 bases between. This CDR3 contains 15 residues. CDR1 MNHEY and CDR2 SMNVEV come from the germline V gene (reference sequence). CDR3 DNA sequence: TGTGCCAGCACCTTCGGTACAGGCTCCTACAATGAGCAGTTCTTC. It is translated as CASTFGTGSYNEQFF.

The chain couples TRBV29-1 to TRBJ1-5, with D unclear. V gave up 4 bases and J gave up 0 bases, with 10 bases separating them. Germline V gene sequence: CDR1 SQVTM, CDR2 ANQGSEA. CDR3 size: 14 residues. The CDR3 reads CSVAGSYSNQPQHF. The CDR3 DNA reads TGCAGCGTTGCGGGGAGCTATAGCAATCAGCCCCAGCATTTT.